The 3 T cell receptor beta chains below were found in one sample sequenced in a study of Ad26.COV2.S vaccination and SARS-CoV-2 variants. Profiling relied on immunoSEQ multiplex PCR, and the TCRdb table lists in-frame clones only, not all of them. The data contain about 350,000 clones, 85% of them singletons. Treatment defined: around 19 received Ad26.COV2.S at low or high dose, single or two shots; 5 received placebo; per-sample allocation not given. Sampling occurred on day 63 after the first vaccine or placebo injection. The specimen comprised peripheral blood, sampled in a trial of Ad26.COV2.S vaccine versus placebo. The receptors shown here come from a person aged 18-65 years who received the Ad26.COV2.S COVID-19 vaccine or a placebo.

The chain couples TRBV11-2 to TRBJ1-3, with no clear D. Trimming took off 6 bases at V and 0 bases at J, with 15 bases between the two ends. The germline CDR1 and CDR2 sequences are SGHAT and FQNNGV. This CDR3 contains 16 residues. CDR3 DNA: TGTGCCAGCAGTAAAGGGTCGAAAACCTCTGGAAACACCATATATTTT. This sequence encodes CASSKGSKTSGNTIYF.

V is TRBV2 and J is TRBJ2-3; D call uncertain. The CDR3 sequence is 11 residues long. Germline-derived CDR1 and CDR2 are SNHLY and FYNNEI. V lost 5 bases to trimming and J lost 7 bases, with 7 bases between them. CDR3 sequence: CASSPPHTQYF. DNA of the CDR3: TGTGCCAGCAGTCCCCCCCATACGCAGTATTTT.

The rearrangement joins TRBV30 to TRBJ2-7; unclear D gene. Germline V gene sequence: CDR1 GTSNPN, CDR2 SVGIG (reference sequence). This CDR3 has 14 amino acids. V gave up 5 bases and J gave up 0 bases, with 14 bases separating them. The CDR3 DNA follows: TGTGCCTGGCAAAGCATAGGACCCTCCTACGAGCAGTACTTC. Translation gives CAWQSIGPSYEQYF.